Listed below are T cell receptor beta chains from one sample, sequenced in a study of T cell repertoires in cytomegalovirus infection. Using its own MiXCR run on the reads, TCRdb lists one record per CDR3 protein. This sample carries 150,000 to 200,000 distinct CDR3 sequences, approximately 20% of them seen once, and the ten largest clones take roughly 2.9%. Sequencing was carried out using PBMCs. All receptors derive from a human donor in good health (CMV status not recorded). Some clones in this sample may be carry-over from other donors' samples. CDR3s include the opening cysteine and the closing phenylalanine or tryptophan. The order of the fields is clone size, J gene, V gene, D gene, CDR3 DNA, CDR3 protein. The D gene is left open where the match is weak. Rows may omit the clone size; those that give it use once, few, many or a size class.

>-|TRBJ1-1|TRBV6-1|-
TGTGCCAACCGACGTGATGGTGAAGCTTTCTTT
CANRRDGEAFF
>-|TRBJ1-2|TRBV20-1|-
TGCAGTGCTCGACAGGCCCGGGGTGGCTACACCTTC
CSARQARGGYTF
>once|TRBJ1-6|TRBV27|-
TGTGCCAGCAGCAACCCCCTTTCACCCCTCCACTTT
CASSNPLSPLHF
>-|TRBJ2-7|TRBV29-1|TRBD1
TGCAGCACAGGGACAGGAGCGCCTAACGAGCAGTACTTC
CSTGTGAPNEQYF
>-|TRBJ2-2|TRBV14|-
TGTGCCAGCAGCCCCCTGAGGGGATGGAACACCGGGGAGCTGTTTTTT
CASSPLRGWNTGELFF
>few|TRBJ2-2|TRBV7-8|TRBD2
TGTGCCAGCAGCAAGTCTTTGGCTAGCGGGCCCGGGGAGCTGTTTTTT
CASSKSLASGPGELFF
>few|TRBJ1-4|TRBV2|-
TGTGCCAGCAGTGACAGGGAGTTAGGAAAACTGTTTTTT
CASSDRELGKLFF
>few|TRBJ2-5|TRBV11-2|TRBD2
TGTGCCAGCGGTCCGGGACTAGTGAGGGAGACCCAGTACTTC
CASGPGLVRETQYF
>medium-sized|TRBJ1-2|TRBV7-2|TRBD1
TGTGCCAGCAGCCAGGGGGGCGTGAGCTATGGCTACACCTTC
CASSQGGVSYGYTF
>few|TRBJ2-7|TRBV5-6|-
TGTGCCAGCAGCTTGGGGCCCAGGGCACCCGTTGAGCAGTACTTC
CASSLGPRAPVEQYF
>many|TRBJ2-1|TRBV24-1|-
TGTGCCACCAGTCGTGAACGGGACCGCTACAATGAGCAGTTCTTC
CATSRERDRYNEQFF
>-|TRBJ2-3|TRBV5-1|-
TGCGCCAGCAGCCCGCTGGGACTTACTAGCACAGATACGCAGTATTTT
CASSPLGLTSTDTQYF
>-|TRBJ2-1|TRBV7-9|TRBD2
TGTGCCAGCGTCCTCAGCGGGGGGACCAATGAGCAGTTCTTC
CASVLSGGTNEQFF
>few|TRBJ1-1|TRBV5-1|-
TGCGCCAGCAGCCAGGACGGCCGGAACACTGAAGCTTTCTTT
CASSQDGRNTEAFF
>few|TRBJ2-1|TRBV7-9|TRBD2
TGTGCCAGCAGCTTATCCGGGACTATAGGAGAGCAGTTCTTC
CASSLSGTIGEQFF
>-|TRBJ2-6|TRBV5-1|-
TGCGCCAGCATCGACGGCGTCTCTGGGGCCAACGTCCTGACTTTC
CASIDGVSGANVLTF
>few|TRBJ2-1|TRBV7-9|TRBD2
TGTGCCAGCAGTGGGACTAGCGGAGACAATGAGCAGTTCTTC
CASSGTSGDNEQFF
>many|TRBJ1-2|TRBV12-5|-
TGTGCTAGTGGTTTGGTGACTGCTGGTGGCTACACCTTC
CASGLVTAGGYTF
>-|TRBJ2-7|TRBV6-4|TRBD2
TGTGCCATCAGCGCCGGGAGGACCTACGAGCAGTACTTC
CAISAGRTYEQYF
>-|TRBJ1-2|TRBV11-2|-
TGTGTCAGCAGCCCTGGCGTAAGGAACTATGGCTACACCTTC
CVSSPGVRNYGYTF
>many|TRBJ2-3|TRBV7-2|-
TGTGCCAGCAGCCCAAGGACGGTAGGGGCAGGAGATACGCAGTATTTT
CASSPRTVGAGDTQYF
>medium-sized|TRBJ2-7|TRBV28|TRBD1
TGTGCCAGCAGTTCCCGGACAGGGAGGCGCCTCTACGAGCAGTACTTC
CASSSRTGRRLYEQYF
>-|TRBJ2-1|TRBV12-3/TRBV12-4|-
TGTGCCAGCAGTTTGGACGGGGGAAGCGATGAGCAGTTCTTT
CASSLDGGSDEQFF
>few|TRBJ2-7|TRBV6-2/TRBV6-3|-
TGTGCCAGCAGTTACAGCCGGGACAAGAGGAGCTCCTACGAGCAGTACTTC
CASSYSRDKRSSYEQYF
>-|TRBJ1-5|TRBV4-1|-
TGTGCCAGCAGCCAAGACCCAGCCCGGGGCAATCAGCCCCAGCATTTT
CASSQDPARGNQPQHF
>-|TRBJ2-1|TRBV28|TRBD1
TGTGCCAGCAGTTTCCGGGACAGGGGGAAAGTGGCCTACAATGAGCATTTCTTC
CASSFRDRGKVAYNEHFF
>-|TRBJ1-2|TRBV12-3/TRBV12-4|TRBD1
TGTGCCAGCACCGAGACCGGGACAGGGGGCTATGGCTACACCTTC
CASTETGTGGYGYTF
>many|TRBJ1-4|TRBV4-1|TRBD1
TGCGCCAGCAGCCAATTCAAGGCGACAGGGAGTGAAAAACTGTTTTTT
CASSQFKATGSEKLFF
>once|TRBJ1-1|TRBV11-2|TRBD1
TGTGCCAGCAGCTCCCAATCGGACAGGGCTGTGGGAACTGAAGCTTTCTTT
CASSSQSDRAVGTEAFF
>-|TRBJ2-5|TRBV5-5|-
TGTGCCAGCAGCCGGGAGCCGATCCAAGAGACCCAGTACTTC
CASSREPIQETQYF
>few|TRBJ2-4|TRBV14|TRBD2
TGTGCCAGCAGCCCCCGTGGGGACTACAAAAACATTCAGTACTTC
CASSPRGDYKNIQYF
>-|TRBJ2-5|TRBV4-3|-
TGCGCCAGCAGCCAAGATTTCCTAACCCAAGAGACCCAGTACTTC
CASSQDFLTQETQYF
>many|TRBJ1-5|TRBV7-2|-
TGTGCCAGCAGCTTATCCAGGGATGGCAATCAGCCCCAGCATTTT
CASSLSRDGNQPQHF
>-|TRBJ2-1|TRBV29-1|-
TGCAGCGTTGGGCTAGATTACAATGAGCAGTTCTTC
CSVGLDYNEQFF
>many|TRBJ1-2|TRBV12-3/TRBV12-4|-
TGTGCCAGCAAGTTTAGGGAAGAGGGTGGCTACACCTTC
CASKFREEGGYTF
>few|TRBJ2-5|TRBV7-9|-
TGTGCCAGCAGCTTAATTATGGGGGTCGAGACCCAGTACTTC
CASSLIMGVETQYF
>-|TRBJ2-5|TRBV28|-
TGTGCCAGCAGTATCCTCCAAGAGACCCAGTACTTC
CASSILQETQYF
>many|TRBJ2-1|TRBV7-2|-
TGTGCCAGCAGGCGGTGGGGTGACGGCTCCTACAATGAGCAGTTCTTC
CASRRWGDGSYNEQFF
>many|TRBJ2-3|TRBV7-2|-
TGTGCCAGCAGCTTAGCATTACAACTTAGCACAGATACGCAGTATTTT
CASSLALQLSTDTQYF
>-|TRBJ2-5|TRBV19|-
TGTGCCAGTAGTATGGGGCGGGAGACCCAGTACTTC
CASSMGRETQYF